Listed below are T cell receptor beta chains from one sample, sequenced in a study of T cell repertoires in cytomegalovirus infection. TCRdb reprocessed the reads with MiXCR, giving one entry per CDR3 protein. The sample records about 770,000 distinct CDR3 sequences, roughly 29% being singletons. Antigen specificity for these receptors is unknown. Specimen: cultured CD8+ T cells from PBMCs, collected from culture after CMV antigen stimulation. These receptors were collected from a human donor in good health (CMV status not recorded). Some clones in this sample may be carry-over from other donors' samples. CDR3s include the opening cysteine and the closing phenylalanine or tryptophan. A D gene is named only where the DNA matches it firmly. Clone size is not always given. Where it is, it says once, few, many or a class for expanded clones.

-	-	TRBV9	TRBJ2-1	TGTGCCAGCAGCGTAGCTAGTACAGGTGACCTGAGGGATCACAATGAGCAGTTCTTC	CASSVASTGDLRDHNEQFF
-	-	TRBV27	TRBJ2-7	TGTGCCAGCAGTCCAGGGGGGACAGCCCCCTACGAGCAGTACTTC	CASSPGGTAPYEQYF
TRBD1	few	TRBV2	TRBJ1-3	TGTGCCAGGACAGGGGACTCTGGAAACACCATATATTTT	CARTGDSGNTIYF
-	-	TRBV14	TRBJ1-1	TGTGCCAGCAGCCAAGTAACAAACAGGGAAGCTTTCTTT	CASSQVTNREAFF
TRBD1	many	TRBV27	TRBJ1-1	TGTGCCAGCAGCCCCAGGGGGGCTGAAGCTTTCTTT	CASSPRGAEAFF
TRBD1	once	TRBV20-1	TRBJ1-1	TGCAGTGCAGTGGACAGGGCGTTGAACACTGAAGCTTTCTTT	CSAVDRALNTEAFF
-	few	TRBV4-3	TRBJ2-1	TGCGCCAGCAGCCAAGTTCGTGGCGTTAGGTATGAGCAGTTCTTC	CASSQVRGVRYEQFF
-	-	TRBV5-6	TRBJ2-1	TGTGCCAGCAGCTCCCTGACAGCCTACTTCAACAATGAGCAGTTCTTC	CASSSLTAYFNNEQFF
-	-	TRBV7-9	TRBJ2-1	TGTGCCAGCAGCTTAGTTGGAGGGGGCAACTCCTACAATGAGCAGTTCTTC	CASSLVGGGNSYNEQFF
-	few	TRBV3-1	TRBJ1-1	TGTGCCAGCAGCCAAGTCCCATTCCGGACTGAAGCTTTCTTT	CASSQVPFRTEAFF
TRBD2	-	TRBV9	TRBJ2-3	TGTGCCAGCAGCTCAACCTTTAGCGGGGGCGGCCACACAGATACGCAGTATTTT	CASSSTFSGGGHTDTQYF
-	many	TRBV28	TRBJ2-6	TGTGCCAGCAGTTTATTGGAGGGGGACGACTCTGGGGCCAACGTCCTGACTTTC	CASSLLEGDDSGANVLTF
TRBD2	-	TRBV6-2/TRBV6-3	TRBJ2-5	TGTGCCAGCAGGGGGGGACTAGCGGTTCAAGAGACCCAGTACTTC	CASRGGLAVQETQYF
-	-	TRBV12-3/TRBV12-4	TRBJ1-1	TGTGCCAGCAGCCAATCCGGGGCCATGAACACTGAAGCTTTCTTT	CASSQSGAMNTEAFF
TRBD2	few	TRBV6-6	TRBJ2-5	TGTGCCAGCATCCCGCACTCAGCGGGGGGGCCGTTGATGGGAGAGACCCAGTACTTC	CASIPHSAGGPLMGETQYF
-	many	TRBV4-1	TRBJ2-2	TGCGCCAGCAGCCGGAGCGCTAGCTCGAACACCGGGGAGCTGTTTTTT	CASSRSASSNTGELFF
-	many	TRBV7-9	TRBJ2-1	TGTGCCAGCAGCGGGGGCCCGAGGGGCGATGAGCAGTTCTTC	CASSGGPRGDEQFF
TRBD2	-	TRBV5-8	TRBJ2-3	TGTGCCAGCAGCTTGAATTCCCGGCTAGCGGGTGATACGCAGTATTTT	CASSLNSRLAGDTQYF
-	-	TRBV19	TRBJ1-5	TGTGCCAGTAGTATCCGCAGGGAGATTAATCAGCCCCAGCATTTT	CASSIRREINQPQHF
TRBD1	few	TRBV7-9	TRBJ1-1	TGTGCCAGCAGCCCCTTAGGGAGGGGGCCTAACACTGAAGCTTTCTTT	CASSPLGRGPNTEAFF
TRBD2	few	TRBV27	TRBJ2-7	TGTGCCAGCAGTCCGGGGGACTACTACGAGCAGTACTTC	CASSPGDYYEQYF
-	few	TRBV19	TRBJ2-1	TGTGCCAGTAGTATGTCAGGGGATCTAGGGAATGAGCAGTTCTTC	CASSMSGDLGNEQFF
-	many	TRBV7-9	TRBJ1-2	TGTGCCAGCAGCTTAAACGGGTACTATGGCTACACCTTC	CASSLNGYYGYTF
TRBD1	few	TRBV2	TRBJ1-2	TGTGCCAGCAGTGAGGACAGGCTCTCTGATGGCTACACCTTC	CASSEDRLSDGYTF
TRBD2	-	TRBV7-9	TRBJ2-3	TGTGCCAGCAGCCCCCCCGGGACTAGCGGGGGGGCCGCAGATACGCAGTATTTT	CASSPPGTSGGAADTQYF
-	-	TRBV7-2	TRBJ2-2	TGTGCCAGCAGCTTACCCAGACAGGTGGGAAACACCGGGGAGCTGTTTTTT	CASSLPRQVGNTGELFF
-	-	TRBV27	TRBJ1-1	TGTGCCAGCAGTCCGGCATGGACAGAGTTGAACACTGAAGCTTTCTTT	CASSPAWTELNTEAFF
-	-	TRBV20-1	TRBJ1-6	TGCAGTGCCGGGGTGGTTGAAGATTCCTTT	CSAGVVEDSF
-	few	TRBV19	TRBJ2-3	TGTGCCAGTAGTTCTAGGACCCCAGGGACGCAGTATTTT	CASSSRTPGTQYF
-	few	TRBV2	TRBJ2-1	TGTGCCAGCAGTGATCCAGTCGGCTCCTACAATGAGCAGTTCTTC	CASSDPVGSYNEQFF
-	few	TRBV7-5	TRBJ2-2	-	CISVSVGRDRYLLGTGELFF
-	-	TRBV15	TRBJ2-3	TGTGCCACCAGGAGTTGGGCGGGGACTAGCACAGATACGCAGTATTTT	CATRSWAGTSTDTQYF
TRBD2	-	TRBV12-3/TRBV12-4	TRBJ2-2	TGTGCCAGCAGTCAGCTCCGGGGGGAGCTGGTTTTT	CASSQLRGELVF
-	-	TRBV28	TRBJ1-1	TGTACCACTGAGGGAGGCGACACTGAAGCTTTCTTT	CTTEGGDTEAFF
TRBD1	once	TRBV20-1	TRBJ1-1	TGCAGTGCTAGGACAGGGTTTGGCGCTGAAGCTTTCTTT	CSARTGFGAEAFF
TRBD1	few	TRBV24-1	TRBJ2-1	TGTGCCACCAGTACCTCCGGGACAGGGCGGCATGAGCAGTTCTTC	CATSTSGTGRHEQFF
-	many	TRBV6-1	TRBJ2-5	TGTGCCAGCACCGCCTTGGAGACATCGGAGACCCAGTACTTC	CASTALETSETQYF